This entry lists 26 T cell receptor beta chains sequenced from one sample in a study of blood T cell repertoires in COVID-19. Assay used: immunoSEQ multiplex PCR; TCRdb lists only in-frame clones, some missing. The sample records 150,000 to 200,000 clones, more than 75% being singletons. The specimen sequenced was peripheral blood. The receptors shown here come from a human donor in a cohort sampled during active COVID-19.

This chain joins TRBV4-1 and TRBJ2-2, with 11 bases lining up with TRBD1. This CDR3 is built from 16 residues. Germline V gene sequence: CDR1 MGHRA, CDR2 YSYEKL. The V gene end was trimmed by 0 bases and the J gene end by 4 bases; junction bases not matched to a gene: 1. CDR3 amino acids: CASSQEGQGVTGELFF. The CDR3 DNA is TGCGCCAGCAGCCAAGAGGGACAGGGGGTCACCGGGGAGCTGTTTTTT.

The chain combines TRBV12-3 or TRBV12-4 with TRBJ2-1; no reliable D call. With 5 bases removed from V and 8 bases from J, the gap between germline ends came to 13 bases. This CDR3 is built from 13 residues. The chain's CDR3 is CASSLSRLDEQFF. CDR3 sequence (DNA): TGTGCCAGCAGTCTCTCCAGACTCGATGAGCAGTTCTTC.

The chain recombines TRBV10-1 with TRBJ2-1, with TRBD1 identical over 9 bases. Germline CDR1 reads WNHNN; CDR2 reads SYGVQD (reference sequence). The junction had 7 bases not matched to a gene; V was cut back by 4 bases and J by 6 bases. The CDR3 spans 15 residues. The CDR3 loop reads CASSVTGQGPNEQFF. In nucleotides, the CDR3 is TGCGCCAGCAGTGTGACGGGACAGGGCCCCAATGAGCAGTTCTTC.

This chain links TRBV24-1 with TRBJ2-1, with 11 nucleotides matching TRBD1. V shed 7 bases and J 7 bases; nucleotides not matched to a gene: 20. The CDR3 sequence is 19 residues long. Germline values: CDR1 KGHDR, CDR2 SFDVKD. Written as DNA, the CDR3 is TGTGCCACCAGCGGGACAGGGGGATTAGCTAGCGGCAGGTTAAATGAGCAGTTCTTC. Residues: CATSGTGGLASGRLNEQFF.

V gene TRBV9 combines with J gene TRBJ2-1; TRBD2 matches at 12 bases. Germline CDR1 SGDLS, CDR2 YYNGEE. This CDR3 is built from 16 residues. The V and J ends lost 0 bases and 9 bases, in that order; junction bases with no gene match: 7. DNA of the CDR3: TGTGCCAGCAGCGTAGCTACTAGCGGGAGGACTACTGAGCAGTTCTTC. It yields the protein CASSVATSGRTTEQFF.

This rearrangement joins TRBV15 to TRBJ1-2, with a possible D match to TRBD1 (5 bases). CDR3 length: 15 residues. Germline CDR1 LNHNV, CDR2 YYDKDF (reference sequence). Trimming removed 8 bases from V and 1 base from J, with 17 bases in between. CDR3 bases: TGTGCCACCGGGATTCGCCAAGGGGATAACTATGGCTACACCTTC. Amino acid sequence: CATGIRQGDNYGYTF.

The chain recombines TRBV18 with TRBJ1-3, with TRBD1 identical over 9 bases. This CDR3 comprises 18 residues. The germline CDR1 and CDR2 sequences are KGHSH and LQKENI. The trim removed 0 bases at V and 0 bases at J, leaving 6 bases unmatched. For the CDR3, the DNA is TGTGCCAGCTCACCACCTGACGGGACAGGGCTCTCTGGAAACACCATATATTTT. Residues: CASSPPDGTGLSGNTIYF.

This chain uses TRBV19 with TRBJ2-5; 8 nucleotides agree with TRBD1. CDR1 LNHDA and CDR2 SQIVND come from the germline V gene (reference sequence). There are 15 residues in the CDR3. The trim removed 3 bases at V and 5 bases at J, leaving 8 bases unmatched. For the CDR3, the DNA is TGTGCCAGTAGTATGAGCGACAGGGGTTACGAGACCCAGTACTTC. The encoded protein is CASSMSDRGYETQYF.

This chain connects TRBV28 to TRBJ2-1; 10 bases are shared with TRBD2. V lost 8 bases and J lost 4; bases outside the gene matches: 11. The CDR3 is 16 amino acids. CDR1 is MDHEN, CDR2 SYDVKM, per germline. The CDR3, as DNA: TGTGCCAGCCGGAATAGCGGGAGGCCAGTATACAATGAGCAGTTCTTC. Its protein is CASRNSGRPVYNEQFF.

The chain couples TRBV10-3 to TRBJ2-1; TRBD1 matches at 7 bases. The V gene's germline CDR1 is ENHRY and CDR2 SYGVKD. CDR3 length equals 13 residues. With V trimmed by 4 bases and J by 8 bases, 5 bases remained unmatched. The CDR3 spells CAISAHRGHEQFF. The CDR3 DNA reads as TGTGCCATCAGTGCCCACAGGGGCCATGAGCAGTTCTTC.

The chain has TRBV24-1 and TRBJ2-3; perhaps TRBD2 as D (5 bases). Trimming removed 4 bases at V and 0 bases at J, with 7 bases between. The CDR3 totals 14 residues. Germline CDR1 reads KGHDR; CDR2 reads SFDVKD. CDR3 bases: TGTGCCACCAGTGACGGAGGCAGCACAGATACGCAGTATTTT. Encoded protein: CATSDGGSTDTQYF.

The chain joins TRBV19 to TRBJ2-3; 8 nucleotides line up with TRBD2. This CDR3 contains 16 residues. Trimming removed 1 base from V and 1 base from J; junction bases left unmatched: 4. Per germline, CDR1 LNHDA and CDR2 SQIVND (reference sequence). This CDR3 is CASSIGLAGGTDTQYF. Here the CDR3 DNA reads TGTGCCAGTAGTATAGGGCTAGCGGGCGGCACAGATACGCAGTATTTT.

This clone was detected a few times. The V and J genes are TRBV6-2 or TRBV6-3 and TRBJ1-1, with D possibly matching TRBD1 (6 bases). Per germline, CDR1 MNHEY and CDR2 SVGEGT. The CDR3 contains 13 residues. V was pared by 2 bases and J by 4 bases, with 8 bases between. The CDR3 loop reads CASSYRDITEAFF. The CDR3 DNA sequence: TGTGCCAGCAGTTACAGGGACATCACTGAAGCTTTCTTT.

The chain employs TRBV3-1 (or the pseudogene TRBV3-2) and TRBJ2-5, with a possible D match to TRBD1 (6 bases). CDR3 size: 16 residues. Germline-derived CDR1 and CDR2 are LGHDT and YNNKEL (reference sequence). Trimming took 4 bases from V and 4 from J, leaving 19 bases between them. The CDR3 is CASSPHSQGSRETQYF. CDR3 sequence (DNA): TGTGCCAGCAGCCCCCACTCTCAGGGGTCGAGAGAGACCCAGTACTTC.

V gene TRBV19 combines with J gene TRBJ2-4, with 7 bases aligning to TRBD1. Per the germline V gene, CDR1 is LNHDA and CDR2 is SQIVND (reference sequence). This CDR3 comprises 15 residues. After removal of 6 bases from V and 0 bases from J, the junction contained 5 bases not matched to a gene. The CDR3 DNA sequence: TGTGCCAGTAGGGGGACAGACAAAGCCAAAAACATTCAGTACTTC. Residues: CASRGTDKAKNIQYF.

V usage is TRBV5-4 and J usage is TRBJ1-1, with D perhaps matching TRBD1 (5 bases). In germline, CDR1 is SGHNT, CDR2 YYREEE (reference sequence). The CDR3 covers 16 residues. V was cut by 0 bases and J by 4 bases, with 16 bases left in between. CDR3 loop: CASSLAGRVVGTEAFF. CDR3 DNA sequence: TGTGCCAGCAGCTTGGCGGGCAGGGTCGTCGGCACTGAAGCTTTCTTT.

V usage is TRBV6-2 or TRBV6-3 and J usage is TRBJ2-7, with 9 bases that match TRBD2. V trimming: 6 bases; J trimming: 4 bases; junction bases outside the gene matches: 4. CDR3 length: 13 amino acids. Germline loops: CDR1 MNHEY, CDR2 SVGEGT. The CDR3 is CASSLAGFYEQYF. CDR3 nucleotides: TGTGCCAGCAGCCTAGCGGGGTTTTACGAGCAGTACTTC.

The gene calls are TRBV5-1 and TRBJ1-6, with D tentatively TRBD1 (5 bases). Germline lookup yields CDR1 SGHRS and CDR2 YFSETQ. The CDR3 is 16 amino acids. V was shortened by 0 bases and J by 5 bases, with 12 bases between the two germline ends. CDR3: CASSLEQVQNNSPLHF. CDR3 in DNA: TGCGCCAGCAGCTTGGAACAGGTCCAGAATAATTCACCCCTCCACTTT.

V gene TRBV11-3 combines with J gene TRBJ2-7, with 14 positions matching TRBD2. CDR3 length equals 18 residues. The germline CDR1 and CDR2 sequences are SGHNT and YENEEA. The V segment lost 0 bases and the J segment 2 bases; nucleotides outside the gene matches: 6. CDR3 sequence: CASSLDSGTSGRTYEQYF. DNA for the CDR3: TGTGCCAGCAGCTTAGACTCGGGGACTAGCGGGAGAACCTACGAGCAGTACTTC.

Here the CDR3 reads CASSLVPGLAGSNEQFF. CDR3 coding DNA: TGCGCCAGCAGCCTTGTCCCGGGACTAGCGGGAAGTAATGAGCAGTTCTTC. This chain connects TRBV5-1 to TRBJ2-1, with TRBD2 matching 13 bases. CDR3 length: 17 residues. The J segment lost 7 bases and the V segment lost 4 bases, leaving 11 bases of the junction unmatched. Germline-derived CDR1 and CDR2 are SGHRS and YFSETQ. Complete variable domain (other parts from reference TRBV5-1 and TRBJ2-1): KAGVTQTPRYLIKTRGQQVTLSCSPISGHRSVSWYQQTPGQGLQFLFEYFSETQRNKGNFPGRFSGRQFSNSRSEMNVSTLELGDSALYLCASSLVPGLAGSNEQFFGPGTRLTVL.

The rearrangement links TRBV18 to TRBJ2-1; weak D call: TRBD2 (5 bases). V lost 3 bases and J 9 bases, leaving 9 bases between the germline ends. Germline values: CDR1 KGHSH, CDR2 LQKENI. The CDR3 is 12 residues long. The CDR3 sequence: CASSPGLGEQFF. Written as DNA, the CDR3 is TGTGCCAGCTCACCCGGACTGGGTGAGCAGTTCTTC.

J is TRBJ1-6 and V is TRBV5-1, with 7 bases that match TRBD1. Per germline, CDR1 SGHRS and CDR2 YFSETQ. The CDR3 sequence is 14 residues long. The J segment lost 7 bases and the V segment lost 0 bases, leaving 1 base of the junction unmatched. CDR3 region: CASSLGDRNSPLHF. In DNA, the CDR3 is TGCGCCAGCAGCTTGGGGGACAGAAATTCACCCCTCCACTTT.

This chain connects TRBV7-2 to TRBJ2-1, with 7 bases that match TRBD2. V lost 5 bases to trimming and J lost 3 bases; unmatched junction nucleotides: 7. The CDR3 runs 15 residues. Germline V gene lookup returns CDR1 SGHTA and CDR2 FQGNSA. CDR3 in amino acids: CASSLRPSGYNEQFF. CDR3 in DNA: TGTGCCAGCAGCCTAAGGCCTAGCGGCTACAATGAGCAGTTCTTC.

The V gene is TRBV18, the J gene TRBJ2-7, with D unclear. The V gene's germline CDR1 is KGHSH and CDR2 LQKENI. The CDR3 sequence is 12 residues long. Trimming stripped 6 bases from V and 6 bases from J, with 12 bases between. The CDR3 DNA reads TGTGCCAGCTCGCGACTTATGGGCGAGCAGTACTTC. Translated: CASSRLMGEQYF.

The genes are TRBV12-3 or TRBV12-4 and TRBJ1-4; D is undetermined. Trimming pared 10 bases from V and 5 bases from J, leaving 14 bases between. The CDR3 has 13 amino acids. The CDR3 sequence: CATSPGINEKLFF. The CDR3, as DNA: TGTGCCACCTCCCCCGGGATAAATGAAAAACTGTTTTTT.

V and J are TRBV2 and TRBJ1-5; D is uncertain. CDR3 length equals 13 residues. Trimming left V 7 bases short and J 3 bases short, with 10 bases between. Germline-derived CDR1 and CDR2 are SNHLY and FYNNEI. CDR3 in DNA: TGTGCCAGCAACCGGTTATTCAATCAGCCCCAGCATTTT. It is translated as CASNRLFNQPQHF.